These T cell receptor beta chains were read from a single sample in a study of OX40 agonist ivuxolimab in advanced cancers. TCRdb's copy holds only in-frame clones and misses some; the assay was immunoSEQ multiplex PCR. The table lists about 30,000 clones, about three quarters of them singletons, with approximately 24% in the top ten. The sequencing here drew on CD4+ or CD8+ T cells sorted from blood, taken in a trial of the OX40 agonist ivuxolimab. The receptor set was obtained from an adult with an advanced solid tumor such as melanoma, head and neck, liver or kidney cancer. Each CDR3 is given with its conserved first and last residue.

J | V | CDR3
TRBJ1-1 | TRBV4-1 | CASSQDRGHTEAFF
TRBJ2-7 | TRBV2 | CASSGGRAYEQYF
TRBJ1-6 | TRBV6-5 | CASSPPGQGNSPLHF
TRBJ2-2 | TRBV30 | CAWILRGRTGELFF
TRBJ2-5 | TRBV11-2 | CASSSSTGPQETQYF
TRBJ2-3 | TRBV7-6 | CASSNLGSTDTQYF
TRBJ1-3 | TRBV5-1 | CASSLSSTTVSGNTIYF
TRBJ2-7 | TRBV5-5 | CASSLAVTYEQYF
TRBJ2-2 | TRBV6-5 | CASSYAAGRRPGELFF
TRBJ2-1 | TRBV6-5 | CATNPVTGRNEQFF
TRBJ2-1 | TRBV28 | CASSLAGRNHEQFF
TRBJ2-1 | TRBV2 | CASSTGLAGGNEQFF
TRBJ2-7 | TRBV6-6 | CASSKGTGYEQYF